The clone carrying this T cell receptor beta chain was seen at least ten times. What it recognizes is unknown. The V and J ends lost 2 bases and 4 bases respectively, with 19 bases between them. In germline, CDR1 is LGHNA, CDR2 YNFKEQ. The CDR3 runs to 17 residues. This specimen belongs to a study of shared clonotypes between healthy human individuals. Source study methods: Because ImmunoSEQ provided only junction sequences with no quality scores, the filtering differed. Measured with immunoSEQ multiplex PCR; TCRdb has only the in-frame clones, and not every one. V, J and clone size are taken as reported in that table, and D and trimming were inferred from the DNA itself. The profile shows 98,000 or so clones, around 68% of them singletons. General study points: Sequencing depth was a factor that was expected to affect clonotype sharing among donors. Naive CD4 clonotypes overlapped across a few donors at roughly 5.1%.

This chain joins TRBV4-2 and TRBJ2-3; tentative D call: TRBD2 (6 bases). Material: memory CD8+ T cells sorted from blood. Noted subset: CD45RO+ cells pooled with CCR7-negative TemRA cells. The receptor's source is a woman in her 30s in good health. The CDR3 bases are TGTGCCAGCAGCCAACCGAGCGGGCCCACAGGAGCAGATACGCAGTATTTT. Amino acids: CASSQPSGPTGADTQYF.